This TCR beta chain came from a study of T-cell reconstitution after alpha-beta-depleted transplantation in children. Study-wide points: When one year had passed after transplant, most T-cell counts and diversity came from newly produced T cells.

A note on this clonotype: No antigen is known for it.

This CDR3 comprises 16 residues. V shed 1 base and J shed 2 bases, with 17 bases lying between them. Germline-derived CDR1 and CDR2 are DFQATT and SNEGSKA (reference sequence). A TCRbeta library incorporating unique molecular identifiers was prepared. TCRdb reanalysed the PCR reads using MiXCR and keeps one entry per CDR3 protein. The sample lists about 500,000 distinct CDR3 sequences, 10% to 12% seen once, with around 15% in the top ten. This sequence was found in a female patient aged 2 to 10 who had a stem cell transplant for aplastic anemia, so the T cells may come from the graft donor. This chain uses TRBV20-1 with TRBJ2-5, with TRBD2 as a possible D gene (6 bases). The material was PBMCs, mostly from graft donor cells, obtained 180 days after TCRalphabeta/CD19-depleted stem cell transplant. For the CDR3, the DNA is TGCAGTGCTAGAGCCTTCCCCGGGAGATCTCAAGAGACCCAGTACTTC. Translated: CSARAFPGRSQETQYF.